The 22 T cell receptor beta chains listed next were all sequenced from one sample in a study of tumor-infiltrating lymphocytes in oesophageal squamous cell carcinoma (dated by TCRdb to the mid-2010s). Receptor libraries were prepared by PCR. TCRdb lists the instrument as Illumina HiSeq 2000. Clones were called with MiXCR by TCRdb after fastp trimmed the public reads at Q25, and only in-frame beta chains were retained. Rows with a matching CDR3 protein are joined into one entry that keeps the most common DNA and genes. The sample table records 15,000 to 20,000 distinct CDR3 sequences; approximately 43% of these occur just once. The top ten constitute around 40% of the sample. The sequenced sample was blood. The receptors come from a female donor with esophageal squamous cell carcinoma.

In this sample, this clonotype turned up a few times. The chain is built from TRBV5-1 and TRBJ1-5; D unresolved. This CDR3 has 13 amino acids. The V end was cut by 5 bases, the J end by 5 bases, with 11 bases between. Germline V gene lookup returns CDR1 SGHRS and CDR2 YFSETQ. CDR3 amino acids: CASRDGVDQPQHF. The CDR3 DNA sequence: TGCGCCAGCAGAGATGGGGTTGATCAGCCCCAGCATTTT.

DNA for the CDR3: TGTGCCAGCAGCTTAGTAGCAGGGGGCTTCAACAATGAGCAGTTCTTC. Its protein is CASSLVAGGFNNEQFF. The V and J genes are TRBV7-6 and TRBJ2-7, with TRBD1 identical over 8 bases. The DNA end lines up better with TRBJ2-1; the J call may be wrong. Germline-derived CDR1 and CDR2 are SGHVS and FNYEAQ. This CDR3 is built from 16 residues.

Regarding this clonotype: This could be a read error, since a much larger clone is one nucleotide away. This sequence joins TRBV7-6 and TRBJ2-1, with D unclear. Trimming removed 3 bases from V and 10 bases from J, with 19 bases in between. Germline CDR1 and CDR2: SGHVS and FNYEAQ. The CDR3 contains 15 residues. This chain's CDR3 is CASSLNQLEPYEQFF. In DNA form, the CDR3 reads TGTGCCAGCAGCTTGAATCAATTGGAACCCTACGAGCAGTTCTTC. Based on the CDR3 plus reference TRBV7-6 and TRBJ2-1, the full variable domain is GAGVSQSPRYKVTKRGQDVALRCDPISGHVSLYWYRQALGQGPEFLTYFNYEAQQDKSGLPNDRFSAERPEGSISTLTIQRTEQRDSAMYRCASSLNQLEPYEQFFGPGTRLTVL.

As regards this clonotype: The CDR3 end shows no conserved phenylalanine or tryptophan, and so a read error is likely. It is unclear where the CDR3 begins or ends on the DNA, so no DNA is shown, and the CDR3 is as TCRdb lists it. The chain links TRBV7-2 to TRBJ2-6; the D call in the table, TRBD1, was not verified against the DNA. The CDR3 extends over 15 residues, inclusive of both ends. The germline CDR1 and CDR2 sequences are SGHTA and FQGNSA. The CDR3 reads CASSSGSYNEQFFGA.

The V and J genes are TRBV7-6 and TRBJ2-5, with D possibly being TRBD1 or TRBD2 (6 bases each). Trimming took off 0 bases at V and 2 bases at J, with 13 bases between the two ends. The CDR3 length is 16 residues. The germline V gene encodes CDR1 SGHVS and CDR2 FNYEAQ. The CDR3 region has the DNA TGTGCCAGCAGCTTAGCGGGGGGCGTCCTTCAAGAGACCCAGTACTTC. It codes for CASSLAGGVLQETQYF.

This CDR3 reads CASSLSVRVKLFF. In nucleotides, the CDR3 is TGTGCCAGCAGTTTATCCGTCAGGGTGAAACTGTTTTTT. V is TRBV28 and J is TRBJ1-4; tentative D call: TRBD1 (5 bases). The germline CDR1 and CDR2 sequences are MDHEN and SYDVKM. The V end was cut by 1 base, the J end by 11 bases, with 11 bases between. The CDR3 contains 13 residues.

On this clonotype itself: Here the CDR3 omits its conserved ending phenylalanine or tryptophan, so a read error is the likely source. The limits of the CDR3 on the DNA are not certain, so only TCRdb's listed CDR3 is given. The chain recombines TRBV23-1 with TRBJ2-6; whether TRBD2, the table's D call, matches the DNA was not checked. TRBV23-1 is classed as an ORF, of uncertain function. From its first to its last residue, the CDR3 has 11 amino acids. The CDR3 reads CASSQVGFLAG.

This clonotype was picked up many times. This may come from a read error, since a much larger clone is one base off. This chain joins TRBV6-2 or TRBV6-3 and TRBJ2-7; D perhaps matches TRBD2 (6 bases). The V gene lost 5 bases and the J gene lost 7 bases, with 21 bases spanning the gap. Germline CDR1 MNHEY, CDR2 SVGEGT. The CDR3 covers 15 residues. The CDR3 here is CASSPTPGGLNEQYF. The CDR3 DNA reads as TGTGCCAGCAGTCCTACCCCCGGGGGTCTCAATGAGCAGTACTTC.

The CDR3: CAGQGSGANVLTF. CDR3 coding DNA: TGTGCCGGACAGGGCTCTGGGGCCAACGTCCTGACTTTC. The V gene is TRBV28, the J gene TRBJ2-6, with TRBD1 matching 8 bases. The CDR3 loop spans 13 amino acids. Germline CDR1 MDHEN, CDR2 SYDVKM. The J segment lost 0 bases and the V segment lost 11 bases, leaving 0 bases of the junction unmatched.

At least ten counts were recorded for this clonotype. V is TRBV18 and J is TRBJ2-1; no firm D call. The CDR3 has 14 amino acids. V was shortened by 0 bases and J by 9 bases, with 12 bases between the two germline ends. In germline, CDR1 is KGHSH, CDR2 LQKENI. CDR3 sequence (DNA): TGTGCCAGCTCACCACCCCTTGGTTCGGGTGAGCAGTTCTTC. As protein: CASSPPLGSGEQFF.

This clonotype was observed a few times. The chain couples TRBV10-3 to TRBJ2-7, with 11 bases matching TRBD1. With the DNA end fitting TRBJ2-5 better, the J assignment may be wrong. CDR3 size: 14 residues. CDR1 and CDR2 from the germline V gene are ENHRY and SYGVKD. The CDR3 DNA is TGTGCCACCACCCCGGGGACAGGGGGTTGGACCCAGTACTTC. It is translated as CATTPGTGGWTQYF.

This clonotype was counted a few times. The chain uses TRBV7-9 and TRBJ2-5; D gene uncertain. Matching the DNA end better, TRBJ2-7 makes the J call doubtful. This CDR3 spans 11 amino acids. From germline, CDR1 is SEHNR and CDR2 FQNEAQ (reference sequence). The CDR3 sequence is CASSLVDEQYF. The CDR3 region has the DNA TGTGCCAGCAGCTTAGTCGACGAGCAGTACTTC.

There are many counts of this clonotype. J is TRBJ2-5 and V is TRBV18; TRBD2 matches at 7 bases. Germline-derived CDR1 and CDR2 are KGHSH and LQKENI. The V and J ends lost 3 bases and 2 bases, in that order; junction bases with no gene match: 6. This CDR3 spans 15 amino acids. This CDR3 reads CASSPGQGGQETQYF. The CDR3 nucleotides are TGTGCCAGCTCACCCGGCCAGGGAGGGCAAGAGACCCAGTACTTC. The full variable domain, with the rest looked up from reference TRBV18 and TRBJ2-5, is NAGVMQNPRHLVRRRGQEARLRCSPMKGHSHVYWYRQLPEEGLKFMVYLQKENIIDESGMPKERFSAEFPKEGPSILRIQQVVRGDSAAYFCASSPGQGGQETQYFGPGTRLLVL.

This clonotype came up once. The chain couples TRBV11-2 to TRBJ2-1; the D call may be TRBD1 or TRBD2 (5 bases each). Trimming took off 4 bases at V and 3 bases at J, with 22 bases between the two ends. The CDR3 runs 18 residues. CDR1 and CDR2 from the germline V gene are SGHAT and FQNNGV. In nucleotides, the CDR3 is TGTGCCAGCAGCTCAGGACCGGGACCTAGGGTGGGCTACAATGAGCAGTTCTTC. Its translation is CASSSGPGPRVGYNEQFF.

This clonotype is medium-sized. The genes are TRBV12-3 or TRBV12-4 and TRBJ2-7, with TRBD2 as a possible D gene (5 bases). Trimming stripped 8 bases from V and 3 bases from J, with 14 bases between. The CDR3 is 13 residues long. The CDR3 nucleotides are TGTGCCAGCCGAGGGCGTTTGGACTACGAGCAGTACTTC. This codes for CASRGRLDYEQYF.

In its sample, this clonotype was seen many times. The genes are TRBV27 and TRBJ2-3; perhaps TRBD2 as D (5 bases). CDR1 is MNHEY, CDR2 SMNVEV, per germline (reference sequence). CDR3 length: 15 residues. V lost 3 bases and J lost 4, with 14 bases in between. The CDR3, as DNA: TGTGCCAGCAGTTTCCGTTCGGCGGGCGCAGATACGCAGTATTTT. Protein product: CASSFRSAGADTQYF.

This clonotype was counted ten times or more. With a much larger clone just one base away, this may be a read error. This chain connects TRBV6-1 to TRBJ2-1, with TRBD2 matching over 9 bases. The DNA matches TRBJ2-7 better at its end, which makes the J call doubtful. Germline V CDR1 and CDR2: MNHNS, SASEGT. The CDR3 has 15 residues. The CDR3 is CASSSIAGDYNEQYF. The DNA of the CDR3 is TGTGCCAGCAGCTCAATAGCGGGGGACTACAATGAGCAGTACTTC.

The V call is TRBV7-2, the J call TRBJ2-1, with 8 bases lining up with TRBD1. The DNA end lines up better with TRBJ2-3; the J call may be wrong. The CDR3 consists of 17 residues. Germline CDR1 is SGHTA and CDR2 is FQGNSA. CDR3 in amino acids: CASSPRQGLQSTDTQYF. The CDR3 nucleotides are TGTGCCAGCAGCCCTCGACAGGGGCTTCAGAGCACAGATACGCAGTATTTT.

V gene TRBV7-3 combines with J gene TRBJ1-1; TRBD1 might be the D (6 bases). Per the germline V gene, CDR1 is SGHTA and CDR2 is FQGTGA. The CDR3 sequence is 13 residues long. Trimming removed 8 bases from V and 1 base from J, with 11 bases in between. CDR3 coding DNA: TGTGCCAGCCACACAGGGAAGAACACTGAAGCTTTCTTT. Its protein is CASHTGKNTEAFF.

In its sample, this clonotype ranks as medium-sized. The J gene is TRBJ2-1, the V gene TRBV7-2, with 9 nucleotides matching TRBD1. The length of the CDR3 is 15 residues. The V and J ends lost 5 bases and 5 bases, in that order; junction bases with no gene match: 7. Germline V gives CDR1 SGHTA, CDR2 FQGNSA. As DNA, the CDR3 is TGTGCCAGCAGCCCTCGGACAGGGGACAACAATGAGCAGTTCTTC. It is translated as CASSPRTGDNNEQFF.

In its sample, this clonotype was seen a few times. The V and J genes are TRBV7-3 and TRBJ2-5; 12 bases align to TRBD2. The CDR3 has 15 amino acids. The germline V gene encodes CDR1 SGHTA and CDR2 FQGTGA. The trim removed 5 bases at V and 5 bases at J, leaving 6 bases unmatched. CDR3 nucleotide sequence: TGTGCCAGCAGCCCTAGCGGGAGGGCCGGGGAGACCCAGTACTTC. Amino acids: CASSPSGRAGETQYF.

Points on this clonotype: Being one base from a much bigger clone, this may be a read error. The chain is built from TRBV9 and TRBJ2-1, with D unclear. The end of the DNA aligns better with TRBJ2-7, so the J call may be wrong. Germline loops: CDR1 SGDLS, CDR2 YYNGEE. CDR3 length: 13 amino acids. The CDR3 protein is CASSVAGEHEQYF. Written as DNA, the CDR3 is TGTGCCAGCAGCGTAGCTGGGGAACATGAGCAGTACTTC.